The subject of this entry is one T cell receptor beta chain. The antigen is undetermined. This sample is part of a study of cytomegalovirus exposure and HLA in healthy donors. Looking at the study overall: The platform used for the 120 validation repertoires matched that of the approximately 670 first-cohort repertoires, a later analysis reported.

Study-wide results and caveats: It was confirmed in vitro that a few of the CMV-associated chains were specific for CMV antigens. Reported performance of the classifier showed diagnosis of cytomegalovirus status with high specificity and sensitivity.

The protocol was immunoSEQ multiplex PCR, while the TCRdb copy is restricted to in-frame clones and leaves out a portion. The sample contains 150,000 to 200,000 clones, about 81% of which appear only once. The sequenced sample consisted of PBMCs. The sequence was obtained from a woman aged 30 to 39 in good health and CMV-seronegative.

The CDR3 protein is CASSEIFTGVIYGYTF. The CDR3 DNA is TGTGCCAGCAGCGAGATATTCACGGGGGTTATCTATGGCTACACCTTC. The chain joins TRBV7-9 to TRBJ1-2, with D tentatively TRBD1 (5 bases). Germline loops: CDR1 SEHNR, CDR2 FQNEAQ (reference sequence). CDR3 size: 16 residues. V was cut by 5 bases and J by 4 bases, with 20 bases left in between. The whole variable domain, remainder taken from reference TRBV7-9 and TRBJ1-2, is DTGVSQNPRHKITKRGQNVTFRCDPISEHNRLYWYRQTLGQGPEFLTYFQNEAQLEKSRLLSDRFSAERPKGSFSTLEIQRTEQGDSAMYLCASSEIFTGVIYGYTFGSGTRLTVV.